The rows below give T cell receptor beta chains drawn from one sample of a study of OX40 agonist ivuxolimab in advanced cancers. The table came from immunoSEQ multiplex PCR; TCRdb's copy has only in-frame clones and leaves some out. Of around 22,000 clones listed, over 75% were seen once; the top ten hold 34%. Sequenced here: CD4+ or CD8+ T cells sorted from blood, sampled in a trial of the OX40 agonist ivuxolimab. These receptors were taken from an adult with an advanced solid tumor such as melanoma, head and neck, liver or kidney cancer. CDR3s include the opening cysteine and the closing phenylalanine or tryptophan. D genes are given only for firm matches. Clone size is shown for a subset of rows, as once, few, many or a class of expanded clone.

V gene	J gene	D gene	clone size	CDR3 protein	CDR3 DNA
TRBV7-9	TRBJ1-2	TRBD1	NA	CASSFPGSGGNGYTF	TGTGCCAGCAGCTTCCCCGGATCAGGGGGCAATGGCTACACCTTC
TRBV5-5	TRBJ1-4	NA	NA	CASSLFPGTVDEKLFF	TGTGCCAGCAGCTTGTTCCCGGGGACGGTGGATGAAAAACTGTTTTTT
TRBV27	TRBJ2-5	NA	NA	CASSPRGHVSPQETQYF	TGTGCCAGCAGCCCGAGGGGACACGTCTCCCCCCAAGAGACCCAGTACTTC
TRBV11-2	TRBJ2-1	TRBD2	NA	CASTPLGGAYNEQFF	TGTGCCAGCACACCTTTGGGAGGGGCCTACAATGAGCAGTTCTTC
TRBV7-2	TRBJ1-2	TRBD1	NA	CASSSLPGTANGYTF	TGTGCCAGCAGCTCTCTCCCCGGGACAGCTAATGGCTACACCTTC
TRBV27	TRBJ2-1	TRBD2	once	CASNLPGLAFNEQFF	TGTGCCAGCAACCTACCGGGACTAGCTTTCAATGAGCAGTTCTTC
TRBV10-3	TRBJ2-1	TRBD2	once	CAIRRTSESSYNEQFF	TGTGCCATCCGAAGGACTAGCGAGAGCTCCTACAATGAGCAGTTCTTC
TRBV4-3	TRBJ2-1	NA	NA	CASSQDFNNEQFF	TGCGCCAGCAGCCAAGATTTTAACAATGAGCAGTTCTTC
TRBV7-9	TRBJ2-1	NA	NA	CASSDQDHNEQFF	TGTGCCAGCAGCGACCAGGACCACAATGAGCAGTTCTTC
TRBV9	TRBJ1-1	NA	NA	CASSDPPTGLLNTEAFF	TGTGCCAGCAGCGATCCCCCGACGGGACTCCTGAACACTGAAGCTTTCTTT
TRBV13	TRBJ2-7	NA	NA	CASSSRLAIYEQYF	TGTGCCAGCAGCTCTCGGCTAGCGATATACGAGCAGTACTTC
TRBV5-4	TRBJ2-1	TRBD2	NA	CASSQGLALYNEQFF	TGTGCCAGCAGCCAGGGACTAGCGCTGTACAATGAGCAGTTCTTC
TRBV5-1	TRBJ1-1	NA	NA	CASGTSAPEAFF	TGCGCCAGCGGTACGAGTGCACCTGAAGCTTTCTTT
TRBV28	TRBJ2-7	NA	NA	CASSLRDEQYF	TGTGCCAGCAGTTTAAGGGACGAGCAGTACTTC
TRBV5-1	TRBJ2-7	TRBD2	NA	CASSFGLAGSSYEQYF	TGCGCCAGCAGCTTCGGACTAGCGGGATCTTCCTACGAGCAGTACTTC
TRBV11-2	TRBJ2-1	TRBD2	NA	CASSEKRGQDEQFF	TGTGCCAGCAGCGAAAAGCGGGGTCAGGATGAGCAGTTCTTC
TRBV4-1	TRBJ1-5	TRBD1	NA	CASSQASTGGNQPQHF	TGCGCCAGCAGCCAGGCTTCGACAGGGGGCAATCAGCCCCAGCATTTT
TRBV29-1	TRBJ2-7	TRBD1	once	CSATTRDRVSYEQYF	TGCAGCGCTACAACCCGGGACAGGGTCTCCTACGAGCAGTACTTC
TRBV15	TRBJ2-5	NA	NA	CATSRPSGIQETQYF	TGTGCCACCAGCAGACCATCAGGGATCCAAGAGACCCAGTACTTC
TRBV13	TRBJ2-5	NA	NA	CASSDLGEAETQYF	TGTGCCAGCAGCGACCTCGGGGAGGCGGAGACCCAGTACTTC
TRBV15	TRBJ2-1	NA	NA	CATSRDTAAVTSYNEQFF	TGTGCCACCAGCAGAGATACCGCGGCGGTTACCTCCTACAATGAGCAGTTCTTC
TRBV29-1	TRBJ1-1	NA	few	CSVEFAGVNTEAFF	TGCAGCGTTGAATTTGCAGGGGTTAACACTGAAGCTTTCTTT
TRBV6-5	TRBJ2-2	TRBD1	NA	CASIGQGVNTGELFF	TGTGCCAGCATCGGACAGGGAGTGAACACCGGGGAGCTGTTTTTT
TRBV28	TRBJ2-3	NA	NA	CASSPPGSRGADTQYF	TGTGCCAGCAGTCCCCCGGGGAGCAGGGGGGCAGATACGCAGTATTTT
TRBV5-1	TRBJ2-7	NA	NA	CASSLVQNYEQYF	TGCGCCAGCAGCTTGGTCCAGAACTACGAGCAGTACTTC
TRBV10-3	TRBJ2-7	NA	NA	CAISESAEQYF	TGTGCCATCAGTGAGTCGGCCGAGCAGTACTTC
TRBV27	TRBJ1-1	TRBD1	NA	CASSLLDRDTEAFF	TGTGCCAGCAGTCTTCTGGACAGGGACACTGAAGCTTTCTTT
TRBV6-1	TRBJ2-4	NA	NA	CASSDEGQLAKNIQYF	TGTGCCAGCAGTGATGAGGGGCAGCTAGCCAAAAACATTCAGTACTTC
TRBV27	TRBJ1-2	NA	NA	CASRPTGNYGYTF	TGTGCCAGCAGACCTACAGGGAACTATGGCTACACCTTC
TRBV7-6	TRBJ2-7	TRBD1	NA	CASSLGGQGAEQYF	TGTGCCAGCAGCTTAGGGGGACAGGGGGCCGAGCAGTACTTC
TRBV19	TRBJ2-7	NA	NA	CASSIGHSYEQYF	TGTGCCAGTAGTATAGGACACTCCTACGAGCAGTACTTC
TRBV13	TRBJ1-4	NA	NA	CASSLGWRNEKLFF	TGTGCCAGCAGCCTAGGATGGAGGAATGAAAAACTGTTTTTT
TRBV7-8	TRBJ2-7	TRBD1	few	CASSFAGQGDYEQYF	TGTGCCAGCAGCTTCGCGGGACAGGGGGACTACGAGCAGTACTTC
TRBV10-3	TRBJ2-2	NA	NA	CAISGGGGHTGELFF	TGTGCCATCAGCGGAGGTGGGGGTCACACCGGGGAGCTGTTTTTT
TRBV7-9	TRBJ2-7	NA	NA	CASSSSTTGPSFYEQYF	TGTGCCAGCAGCTCGAGTACCACGGGACCCTCCTTCTACGAGCAGTACTTC
TRBV20-1	TRBJ1-1	NA	NA	CSADRNTEAFF	TGCAGTGCTGACAGGAACACTGAAGCTTTCTTT
TRBV7-8	TRBJ2-7	TRBD2	NA	CASSSLLAGHPYEQYF	TGTGCCAGCAGCAGCCTACTAGCGGGGCACCCCTACGAGCAGTACTTC
TRBV9	TRBJ1-3	NA	NA	CASSVTLTGSSGNTIYF	TGTGCCAGCAGCGTAACACTTACAGGGAGCTCTGGAAACACCATATATTTT
TRBV2	TRBJ2-4	TRBD1	NA	CASSESTGGYYIQYF	TGTGCCAGCAGTGAATCGACAGGGGGCTACTACATTCAGTACTTC
TRBV2	TRBJ2-2	NA	once	CASTRGTVLNTGELFF	TGTGCCAGCACCCGAGGGACGGTTTTGAACACCGGGGAGCTGTTTTTT
TRBV10-2	TRBJ1-5	NA	NA	CASSTIETRVNQPQHF	TGCGCCAGCAGTACGATCGAGACACGGGTCAATCAGCCCCAGCATTTT
TRBV20-1	TRBJ1-2	TRBD1	NA	CSARTGYGYTF	TGCAGTGCGCGGACAGGCTATGGCTACACCTTC
TRBV6-5	TRBJ2-1	TRBD1	NA	CASSQTDRGRVEQFF	TGTGCCAGCAGTCAGACGGACAGGGGGCGCGTTGAGCAGTTCTTC
TRBV7-3	TRBJ2-1	NA	NA	CASSQDFHNEQFF	TGCGCCAGCAGCCAAGATTTTCATAATGAGCAGTTCTTC
TRBV2	TRBJ2-7	NA	NA	CASSDGRRGPYEQYF	TGTGCCAGCAGTGATGGCAGGAGAGGTCCCTACGAGCAGTACTTC